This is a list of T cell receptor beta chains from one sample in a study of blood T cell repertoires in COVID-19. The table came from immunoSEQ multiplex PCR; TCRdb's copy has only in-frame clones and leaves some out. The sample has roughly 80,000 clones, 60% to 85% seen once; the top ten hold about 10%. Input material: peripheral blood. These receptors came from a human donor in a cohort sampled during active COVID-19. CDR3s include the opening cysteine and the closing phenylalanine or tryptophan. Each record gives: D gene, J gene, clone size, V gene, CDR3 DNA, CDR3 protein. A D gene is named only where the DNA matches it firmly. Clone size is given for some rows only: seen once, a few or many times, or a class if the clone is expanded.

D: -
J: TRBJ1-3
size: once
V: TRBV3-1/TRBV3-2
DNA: TGTGCCAGCAGCCAAGATCGATGGAGAAGCTCTGGAAACACCATATATTTT
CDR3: CASSQDRWRSSGNTIYF

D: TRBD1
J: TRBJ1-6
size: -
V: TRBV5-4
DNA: TGTGCCAGCAGCACCGGGACAGGGGGACAAAGCTCACCCCTCCACTTT
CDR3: CASSTGTGGQSSPLHF

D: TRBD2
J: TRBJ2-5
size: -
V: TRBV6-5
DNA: TGTGCCAGCAGTCCTGGCACTAGCGGGGGGAGGACCCAGTACTTC
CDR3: CASSPGTSGGRTQYF

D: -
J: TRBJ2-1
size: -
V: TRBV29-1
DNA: TGCAGCGCGAAGAGGGCAGGGGTTTACAATGAGCAGTTCTTC
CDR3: CSAKRAGVYNEQFF

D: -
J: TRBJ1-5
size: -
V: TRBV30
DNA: TGTGCCTGGAGTAGGGGGATGCCCAATCAGCCCCAGCATTTT
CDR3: CAWSRGMPNQPQHF

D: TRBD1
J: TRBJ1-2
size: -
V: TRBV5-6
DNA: TGTGCCAGCAGCTTGCTCCGGGACAGGGGGCGGAATGGCTACACCTTC
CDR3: CASSLLRDRGRNGYTF

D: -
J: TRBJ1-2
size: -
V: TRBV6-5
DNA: TGTGCCAGCAGTTACGCCGGGGGGCACGGCTACACCTTC
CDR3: CASSYAGGHGYTF

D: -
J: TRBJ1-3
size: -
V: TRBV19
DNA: TGTGCCAGTAAACCACCCGGGGAAAACACCATATATTTT
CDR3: CASKPPGENTIYF

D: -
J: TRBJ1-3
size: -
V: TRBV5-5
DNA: TGTGCCAGCAATCTAGGGGGCTCTGGAAACACCATATATTTT
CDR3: CASNLGGSGNTIYF

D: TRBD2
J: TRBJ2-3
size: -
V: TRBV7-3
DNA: TGTGCCAGCAGCTTAGCTACTAGCGGGGGCACAGATACGCAGTATTTT
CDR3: CASSLATSGGTDTQYF

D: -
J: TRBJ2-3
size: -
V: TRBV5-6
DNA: TGTGCCAGCAGCCGTATCTTCCCAAGCGGCGGCACAGATACGCAGTATTTT
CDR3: CASSRIFPSGGTDTQYF

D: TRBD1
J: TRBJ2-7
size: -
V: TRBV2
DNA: TGTGCCAGCAGGGGGACAGGGGGTATGGAGCAGTACTTC
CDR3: CASRGTGGMEQYF

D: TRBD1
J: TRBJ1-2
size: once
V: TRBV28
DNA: TGTGCCAGCACTCACCTCTCTAATTCGGACAGGGGAGGCTACACCTTC
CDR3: CASTHLSNSDRGGYTF

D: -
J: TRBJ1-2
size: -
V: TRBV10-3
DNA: TGTGCCATCAGTTTCAGGGGTCCCGGCTATGGCTACACCTTC
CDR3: CAISFRGPGYGYTF

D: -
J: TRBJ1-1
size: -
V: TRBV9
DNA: TGTGCCAGCAGCGTAGCGGGTCGAGGGACTGAAGCTTTCTTT
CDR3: CASSVAGRGTEAFF

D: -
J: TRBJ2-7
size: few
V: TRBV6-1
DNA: TGTGCCAGCAGTGATCAGGATCCAGCCTCCTACGAGCAGTACTTC
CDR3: CASSDQDPASYEQYF

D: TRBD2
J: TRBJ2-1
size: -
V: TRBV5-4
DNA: TGTGCCAGCAGCTTGTTCATCCTAGCGGGGGGGGATGAGCAGTTCTTC
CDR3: CASSLFILAGGDEQFF

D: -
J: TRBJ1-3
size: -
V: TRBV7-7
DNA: TGTGCCAGCAGCCCAGCCGTCGGGGATCGGACTGGAAACACCATATATTTT
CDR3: CASSPAVGDRTGNTIYF

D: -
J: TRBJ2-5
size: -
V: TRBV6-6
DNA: TGTGCCAGCACCCTCCCCGGGTCAGAGACCCAGTACTTC
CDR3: CASTLPGSETQYF

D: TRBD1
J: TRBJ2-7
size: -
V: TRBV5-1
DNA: TGCGCCAGCAGCCCGGGACAGGGGGGTTACGAGCAGTACTTC
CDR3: CASSPGQGGYEQYF

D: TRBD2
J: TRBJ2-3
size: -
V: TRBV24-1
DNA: TGTGCCACCAGTGACTGGGGGCGGGGGGGCCCCGATACGCAGTATTTT
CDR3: CATSDWGRGGPDTQYF

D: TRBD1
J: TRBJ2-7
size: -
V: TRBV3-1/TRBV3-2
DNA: TGTGCCAGCAGCGAGGACAGGGGGCGCCCCTACGAGCAGTACTTC
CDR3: CASSEDRGRPYEQYF

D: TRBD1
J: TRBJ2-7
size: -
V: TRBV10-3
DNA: TGTGCCATCAGAGAGACCGGGACAGGGCGGGAGCAGTACTTC
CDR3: CAIRETGTGREQYF

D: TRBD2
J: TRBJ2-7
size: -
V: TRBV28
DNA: TGTGCCAGCAGTTCGGGAGACGGGACTAGCGGCTACGAGCAGTACTTC
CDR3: CASSSGDGTSGYEQYF

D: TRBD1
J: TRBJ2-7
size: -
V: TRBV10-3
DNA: TGTGCCAACAGACAGGGGTTGGGTGGCGAGCAGTACTTC
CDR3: CANRQGLGGEQYF

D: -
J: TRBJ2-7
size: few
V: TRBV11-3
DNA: TGTGCCAGCAGGTCGGGGGTGGTCCAGTACTTC
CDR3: CASRSGVVQYF

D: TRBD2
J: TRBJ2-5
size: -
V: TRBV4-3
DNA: TGCGCCAGCAGCCAAGGGAAGTCTAGCGGGGGGGCCTATACGGAGACCCAGTACTTC
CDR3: CASSQGKSSGGAYTETQYF

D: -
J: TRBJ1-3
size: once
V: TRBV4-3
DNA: TGCGCCAGCAGCCAAGATGGGGCAGGGAAAGGAAACACCATATATTTT
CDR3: CASSQDGAGKGNTIYF